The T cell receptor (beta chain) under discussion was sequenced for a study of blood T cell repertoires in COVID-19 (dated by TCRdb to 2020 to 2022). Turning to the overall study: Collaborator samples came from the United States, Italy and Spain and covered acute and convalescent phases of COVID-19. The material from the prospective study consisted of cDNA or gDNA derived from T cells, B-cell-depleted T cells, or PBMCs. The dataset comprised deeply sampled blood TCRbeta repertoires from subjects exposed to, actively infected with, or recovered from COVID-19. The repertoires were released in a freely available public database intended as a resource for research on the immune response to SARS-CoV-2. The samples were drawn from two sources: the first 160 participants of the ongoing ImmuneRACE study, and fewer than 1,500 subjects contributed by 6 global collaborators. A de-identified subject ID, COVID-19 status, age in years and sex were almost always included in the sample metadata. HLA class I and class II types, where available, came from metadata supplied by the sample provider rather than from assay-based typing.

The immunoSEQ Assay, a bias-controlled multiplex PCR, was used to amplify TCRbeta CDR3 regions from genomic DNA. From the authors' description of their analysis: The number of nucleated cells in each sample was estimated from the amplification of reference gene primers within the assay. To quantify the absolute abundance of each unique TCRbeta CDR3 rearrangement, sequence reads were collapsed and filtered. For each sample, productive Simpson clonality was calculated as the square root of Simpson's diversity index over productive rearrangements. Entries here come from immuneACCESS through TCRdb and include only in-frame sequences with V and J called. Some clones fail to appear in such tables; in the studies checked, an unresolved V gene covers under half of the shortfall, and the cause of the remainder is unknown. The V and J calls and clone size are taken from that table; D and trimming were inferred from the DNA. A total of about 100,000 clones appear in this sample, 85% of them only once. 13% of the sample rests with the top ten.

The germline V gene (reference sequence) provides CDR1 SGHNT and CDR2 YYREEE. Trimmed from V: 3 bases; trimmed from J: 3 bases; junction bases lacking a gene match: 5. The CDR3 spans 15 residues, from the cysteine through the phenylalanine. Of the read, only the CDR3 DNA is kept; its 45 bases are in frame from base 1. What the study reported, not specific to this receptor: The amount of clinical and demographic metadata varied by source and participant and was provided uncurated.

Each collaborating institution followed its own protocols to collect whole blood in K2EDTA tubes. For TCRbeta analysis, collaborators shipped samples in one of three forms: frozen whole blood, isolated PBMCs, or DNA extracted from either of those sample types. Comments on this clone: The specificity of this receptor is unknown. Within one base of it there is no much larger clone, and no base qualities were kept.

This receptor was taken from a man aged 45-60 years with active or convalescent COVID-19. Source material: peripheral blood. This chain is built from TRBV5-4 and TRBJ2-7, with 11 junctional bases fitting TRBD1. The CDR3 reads CASSSRTGGYYEQYF. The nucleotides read TGTGCCAGCAGCTCCCGGACAGGGGGCTACTACGAGCAGTACTTC.